The text below deals with one TCR beta chain. Each participant's cohort was designated according to participant-reported clinical history. This entry is derived from a study of blood T cell repertoires in COVID-19. About the study: Samples representing acute and convalescent COVID-19 were sourced from the United States, Italy and Spain. From T cells, B-cell-depleted T cells, or PBMCs came the material, which was cDNA or gDNA.

How the authors handled the data: Reference gene primer amplification in the assay estimated nucleated cell counts. The table came from immunoSEQ multiplex PCR; TCRdb's copy has only in-frame clones and leaves some out. V and J calls and clone size are copied from that table; D and trimming were computed from the DNA. Of 250,000 to 350,000 clones in the sample, approximately 89% were seen once. This TCR came from a woman in her fifties or sixties who had been exposed to COVID-19. Sequencing was performed on PBMCs or T cells enriched from blood (not recorded which).

The CDR3 nucleotides read TGTGCCAGCAGCCACGGGACTGCCACCCAGTACTTC. This translates into CASSHGTATQYF. The chain employs TRBV3-1 (or the pseudogene TRBV3-2) and TRBJ2-5; D is perhaps TRBD2 (6 bases). CDR3 size: 12 residues. Germline V gives CDR1 LGHDT, CDR2 YNNKEL (reference sequence). V lost 3 bases and J 8 bases, leaving 10 bases between the germline ends.